The 21 T cell receptor beta chains in this list originate from one sample, sequenced in a study of early T cells in non-severe SARS-CoV-2 infection. One entry per CDR3 protein results from TCRdb running MiXCR on the 5' RACE reads. The table lists 50,000 to 65,000 distinct CDR3 sequences, approximately 10% of them singletons, with around 4.2% in the top ten. The sequenced sample was whole blood. Receptors originate from an adult who was a healthcare worker with PCR-confirmed SARS-CoV-2 infection or an uninfected control (not recorded which).

The chain recombines TRBV29-1 with TRBJ1-1; D remains ambiguous. Looked up from germline, CDR1 is SQVTM and CDR2 is ANQGSEA. The CDR3 contains 13 residues. The V end lost 2 bases, the J end lost 5 bases, and 12 bases lay between the germline ends. CDR3 amino acids: CSVESGSLTEAFF. CDR3 sequence (DNA): TGCAGCGTTGAATCGGGGTCTTTGACTGAAGCTTTCTTT. The full variable domain, in which reference TRBV29-1 and TRBJ1-1 provide the parts outside the CDR3, is SAVISQKPSRDICQRGTSLTIQCQVDSQVTMMFWYRQQPGQSLTLIATANQGSEATYESGFVIDKFPISRPNLTFSTLTVSNMSPEDSSIYLCSVESGSLTEAFFGQGTRLTVV.

This clonotype was counted at least ten times. One junction end does not reproduce the germline sequence, and a read error may be involved. V usage is TRBV6-5 and J usage is TRBJ2-7, with 8 bases that match TRBD1. Germline V lookup: CDR1 MNHEY, CDR2 SVGAGI. This CDR3 is built from 12 residues. This CDR3 reads CASSELGTGQTF. As DNA, the CDR3 is TGTGCCAGCAGTGAACTAGGGACAGGTCAGACCTTC.

This clonotype was found many times. The chain uses TRBV20-1 and TRBJ2-7; no firm D call. Trimming shortened V by 7 bases and J by 3 bases, and 13 bases separated the two germline ends. The germline V gene encodes CDR1 DFQATT and CDR2 SNEGSKA (reference sequence). The CDR3 loop spans 12 amino acids. CDR3 in amino acids: CSVLQSNYEQYF. CDR3 nucleotides: TGCAGTGTCCTCCAGTCTAACTACGAGCAGTACTTC.

The rearrangement uses TRBV5-1 and TRBJ1-2, with D hard to call. V lost 0 bases to trimming and J lost 4 bases, with 7 bases between them. Germline CDR1 and CDR2: SGHRS and YFSETQ. The CDR3 totals 13 residues. The CDR3 coding sequence is TGCGCCAGCAGCTTGGATACTGGCTATGGCTACACCTTC. Translating gives CASSLDTGYGYTF.

This clonotype appeared once. One base away lies a much larger clone, so this may be a sequencing read error. This chain connects TRBV19 to TRBJ1-5, with 7 bases fitting TRBD1. Germline V gene sequence: CDR1 LNHDA, CDR2 SQIVND (reference sequence). The CDR3 sequence is 14 residues long. The CDR3 sequence is CVSNRQGRNQPQHF. The CDR3 bases are TGTGTCAGTAATCGACAGGGTCGTAATCAGCCCCAGCATTTT.

This clonotype was detected a few times. The chain uses TRBV6-5 and TRBJ2-2; the D gene could be TRBD1 or TRBD2 (5 bases each). Per germline, CDR1 MNHEY and CDR2 SVGAGI. Trimming pared 6 bases from V and 7 bases from J, leaving 15 bases between. The CDR3 sequence is 14 residues long. In DNA, the CDR3 is TGTGCCAGCAGCCTCGGGACCCTAGGCGGGGAGCTGTTTTTT. Its protein is CASSLGTLGGELFF.

The genes are TRBV5-6 and TRBJ2-3; D unclear. Trimming cost V 6 bases and J 4 bases, with 6 bases left between them. The CDR3 has 11 amino acids. Per the germline V gene, CDR1 is SGHDT and CDR2 is YYEEEE. The CDR3 spells CASTIADTQYF. The CDR3 DNA is TGTGCCAGCACCATCGCAGATACGCAGTATTTT.

The genes are TRBV5-6 and TRBJ1-1; D gene uncertain. The length of the CDR3 is 13 residues. The V and J ends lost 0 bases and 4 bases respectively, with 7 bases between them. In germline, CDR1 is SGHDT, CDR2 YYEEEE. This CDR3 is CASSLVLGTEAFF. As DNA, the CDR3 is TGTGCCAGCAGCTTGGTCTTGGGCACTGAAGCTTTCTTT.

This clonotype was detected ten times or more. This chain joins TRBV6-6 and TRBJ1-1; tentative D call: TRBD1 (5 bases). Germline CDR1 is MNHNY and CDR2 is SVGAGI (reference sequence). This CDR3 has 13 amino acids. Trimming left V 4 bases short and J 2 bases short, with 8 bases between. The DNA of the CDR3 is TGTGCCAGCAGTTTGACAGTTAACACTGAAGCTTTCTTT. It translates to CASSLTVNTEAFF.

This clonotype appeared many times. The chain has TRBV18 and TRBJ1-1; no definite D call. The V gene's germline CDR1 is KGHSH and CDR2 LQKENI. CDR3 length: 13 residues. V was cut by 5 bases and J by 3 bases, with 10 bases left in between. The CDR3, as DNA: TGTGCCAGCTCAACAACAATGGACACTGAAGCTTTCTTT. As protein: CASSTTMDTEAFF. The whole variable domain, filled in from reference TRBV18 and TRBJ1-1, reads NAGVMQNPRHLVRRRGQEARLRCSPMKGHSHVYWYRQLPEEGLKFMVYLQKENIIDESGMPKERFSAEFPKEGPSILRIQQVVRGDSAAYFCASSTTMDTEAFFGQGTRLTVV.

The chain carries TRBV25-1 and TRBJ2-1; possibly TRBD1 for D (5 bases). Germline CDR1 is MGHDK and CDR2 is SYGVNS. The germline V and J ends were trimmed by 2 bases and 5 bases, with 10 bases remaining between them. The CDR3 runs to 14 residues. The CDR3 here is CASSERGGHNEQFF. CDR3 DNA: TGTGCCAGCAGTGAAAGGGGTGGGCACAATGAGCAGTTCTTC.

V and J are TRBV3-1 and TRBJ2-3; 9 bases map to TRBD2. Trimming cost V 3 bases and J 7 bases; bases outside gene matches: 8. The CDR3 is 15 amino acids. CDR1 and CDR2 (germline): LGHDT, YNNKEL (reference sequence). The CDR3 DNA is TGTGCCAGCAGCCAGGGGCTAGCGGGATGGAATACGCAGTATTTT. It codes for CASSQGLAGWNTQYF.

This clonotype was recorded a few times. The chain joins TRBV12-3 or TRBV12-4 to TRBJ1-1, with 7 bases that match TRBD1. The CDR3 covers 13 residues. V lost 11 bases, J lost 0 bases, and 6 bases stayed unmatched. The CDR3 loop is CAASRGLNTEAFF. DNA of the CDR3: TGTGCCGCCTCCAGGGGGTTGAACACTGAAGCTTTCTTT.

As regards this clonotype: This may arise from a read error, as a much more abundant clone is one base away. The chain joins TRBV7-9 to TRBJ1-4; no clear D gene. The V gene's germline CDR1 is SEHNR and CDR2 FQNEAQ (reference sequence). This CDR3 has 14 amino acids. The germline V and J ends were trimmed by 5 bases and 3 bases, with 10 bases remaining between them. The CDR3 sequence: CASSRYSPNEKLFF. CDR3 in DNA: TGTGCCAGCAGCCGATACAGTCCTAATGAAAAACTGTTTTTT.

This clonotype was observed many times. The chain uses TRBV6-5 and TRBJ2-3, with a tentative D call TRBD1 (6 bases). The CDR3 runs to 14 residues. Trimming stripped 6 bases from V and 0 bases from J, with 10 bases between. The germline V gene has CDR1 MNHEY and CDR2 SVGAGI. The CDR3 sequence is CASSRTASTDTQYF. In nucleotides, the CDR3 is TGTGCCAGCAGCCGGACAGCTAGCACAGATACGCAGTATTTT.

This chain connects TRBV7-9 to TRBJ1-5, with 8 bases that match TRBD1. V shed 3 bases, J shed 3 bases, and the junction held 7 bases outside the gene matches. The CDR3 has 16 residues. CDR1 is SEHNR and CDR2 is FQNEAQ in the germline V gene (reference sequence). DNA of the CDR3: TGTGCCAGCAGCTTGGACAGGGTTGAGAACAATCAGCCCCAGCATTTT. It encodes CASSLDRVENNQPQHF.

This clonotype was counted only a few times. The genes are TRBV27 and TRBJ1-1, with a weak D call TRBD1 (6 bases). Germline V gene lookup returns CDR1 MNHEY and CDR2 SMNVEV (reference sequence). The length of the CDR3 is 13 residues. The V end was cut by 5 bases, the J end by 1 base, with 8 bases between. CDR3 in amino acids: CASSKQGNTEAFF. The CDR3 DNA is TGTGCCAGCAGTAAACAGGGGAACACTGAAGCTTTCTTT.

This clonotype has ten or more counts. This sequence joins TRBV19 and TRBJ2-2; D might be TRBD2 (5 bases). V lost 0 bases, J lost 3 bases, and 11 bases lay in between. The CDR3 consists of 16 residues. From germline, CDR1 is LNHDA and CDR2 SQIVND (reference sequence). CDR3 nucleotides: TGTGCCAGTAGTATAGATCGGGGATGGGACACCGGGGAGCTGTTTTTT. Its translation: CASSIDRGWDTGELFF.

This clonotype has a count of ten or more. The chain recombines TRBV24-1 with TRBJ2-5; a weak D match, TRBD1 (6 bases). Trimming left V 1 base short and J 5 bases short, with 13 bases between. The CDR3 length is 15 residues. The germline gives CDR1 KGHDR, CDR2 SFDVKD. The CDR3 loop is CATSDFRGRPETQYF. The CDR3 region has the DNA TGTGCCACCAGTGATTTCAGGGGAAGGCCCGAGACCCAGTACTTC.

Ten or more counts support this clonotype. This chain joins TRBV18 and TRBJ2-3; D is ambiguous. The CDR3 extends over 14 amino acids. Germline V CDR1 and CDR2: KGHSH, LQKENI. V shed 4 bases and J shed 1 base, with 9 bases lying between them. CDR3 sequence (DNA): TGTGCCAGCTCACTCCAATCAGGCACAGATACGCAGTATTTT. Its protein product is CASSLQSGTDTQYF. Full variable domain (outside the CDR3, taken from reference TRBV18 and TRBJ2-3): NAGVMQNPRHLVRRRGQEARLRCSPMKGHSHVYWYRQLPEEGLKFMVYLQKENIIDESGMPKERFSAEFPKEGPSILRIQQVVRGDSAAYFCASSLQSGTDTQYFGPGTRLTVL.

This clonotype is a singleton in its sample. With a much larger clone just one base away, this may be a read error. CDR3 region: CSARDQGAHSNQTQHF. CDR3 DNA sequence: TGCAGTGCGCGAGACCAGGGCGCACATAGCAATCAGACCCAGCATTTT. The V and J genes are TRBV20-1 and TRBJ1-5; a weak D match, TRBD1 (5 bases). The CDR3 spans 16 residues. Germline CDR1 reads DFQATT; CDR2 reads SNEGSKA (reference sequence).